This T cell receptor (beta chain) was observed in a study of radiotherapy plus CTLA-4 blockade in lung cancer. The protocol was immunoSEQ multiplex PCR, while the TCRdb copy is restricted to in-frame clones and leaves out a portion. The table lists about 66,000 clones, around 83% of them singletons, with 4% to 5% in the top ten. Study-level findings and limits: TCR clones of tumor origin grew in blood after radiotherapy plus ipilimumab.

This clone was recorded only once. Its antigen is currently unknown. From germline, CDR1 is MGHDK and CDR2 SYGVNS. The CDR3 runs to 16 residues. V lost 7 bases, J lost 0 bases, and 10 bases stayed unmatched. This receptor was obtained from a human donor with non-small cell lung cancer who had a partial response to radiotherapy plus ipilimumab. J is TRBJ2-3 and V is TRBV25-1; TRBD2 agrees at 7 bases. Source: peripheral blood, taken from a patient treated with radiotherapy plus ipilimumab. The CDR3 sequence is CASTGGLTSSTDTQYF. DNA for the CDR3: TGTGCCAGCACCGGAGGCCTGACTAGCAGCACAGATACGCAGTATTTT.